Listed here are 8 T cell receptor beta chains from one sample, sequenced in a study of blood T cell repertoires in COVID-19. The protocol was immunoSEQ multiplex PCR, while the TCRdb copy is restricted to in-frame clones and leaves out a portion. Of some 80,000 clones listed, about 86% are singletons. The sample consisted of peripheral blood. The source is a woman older than 75 in a cohort sampled during active or convalescent COVID-19.

The chain links TRBV5-1 to TRBJ1-3; 7 positions match TRBD1. After removal of 4 bases from V and 0 bases from J, the junction contained 13 bases not matched to a gene. There are 18 residues in the CDR3. The germline V gene encodes CDR1 SGHRS and CDR2 YFSETQ. The CDR3 DNA is TGCGCCAGCAGCGTTTCCTTAGGGACAGTTGCCTCTGGAAACACCATATATTTT. The encoded protein is CASSVSLGTVASGNTIYF.

This chain links TRBV10-2 with TRBJ2-2; D possibly corresponds to TRBD1 (5 bases). The CDR3 runs 15 residues. CDR1 is WSHSY, CDR2 SAAADI, per germline. Deletions cut 4 bases from V and 6 bases from J, with 15 bases between. CDR3 nucleotides: TGCGCCAGCAGTGCCTTCCAGGGTATCTCCGGGGAGCTGTTTTTT. Translation: CASSAFQGISGELFF.

CDR3 amino acids: CASTFTESFGYTF. The CDR3 nucleotides read TGTGCCAGCACCTTTACCGAGAGTTTTGGCTACACCTTC. The rearrangement links TRBV12-3 or TRBV12-4 to TRBJ1-2; D unresolved. The CDR3 is made up of 13 amino acids. Trimming left V 7 bases short and J 7 bases short, with 16 bases between.

The chain uses TRBV28 and TRBJ1-2; D gene uncertain. CDR3 length equals 12 residues. The germline CDR1 and CDR2 sequences are MDHEN and SYDVKM. Trimming pared 5 bases from V and 8 bases from J, leaving 12 bases between. The CDR3 bases are TGTGCCAGCAGTGCCGGCAGGTTGGGCTACACCTTC. Amino acids: CASSAGRLGYTF.

The CDR3 protein is CASSPTTSGSTGANVLTF. The CDR3 DNA reads TGTGCCAGCTCACCCACGACTAGCGGGAGTACTGGGGCCAACGTCCTGACTTTC. This sequence joins TRBV18 and TRBJ2-6, with TRBD2 matching over 12 bases. Trimming removed 3 bases from V and 2 bases from J; junction bases left unmatched: 5. Germline CDR1 KGHSH, CDR2 LQKENI. The CDR3 covers 18 residues.

The count of this clone is one. The chain joins TRBV6-5 to TRBJ1-3; unclear D gene. Trimming removed 10 bases from V and 6 bases from J, with 16 bases in between. The CDR3 runs to 13 residues. Per germline, CDR1 MNHEY and CDR2 SVGAGI. The CDR3 DNA sequence: TGTGCCACCCTAAGTTTGAGAGAAAACACCATATATTTT. It codes for CATLSLRENTIYF.

The chain carries TRBV2 and TRBJ1-6; no clear D gene. This CDR3 is 12 amino acids long. The V end was cut by 5 bases, the J end by 4 bases, with 3 bases between. CDR1 is SNHLY, CDR2 FYNNEI, per germline. In nucleotides, the CDR3 is TGTGCCAGCAGTCGTTATAATTCACCCCTCCACTTT. The encoded protein is CASSRYNSPLHF.

The gene calls are TRBV5-4 and TRBJ2-3, with D possibly matching TRBD1 (5 bases). Germline CDR1 SGHNT, CDR2 YYREEE (reference sequence). There are 15 residues in the CDR3. V was shortened by 2 bases and J by 3 bases, with 13 bases between the two germline ends. CDR3 in DNA: TGTGCCAGCAGCTTTGCGCCAGGGTTGACAGATACGCAGTATTTT. The encoded protein is CASSFAPGLTDTQYF.